Each of the 18 T cell receptor beta chains below was sequenced from the same sample in a study of T cell responses to AZD1222 COVID-19 vaccine. Using immunoSEQ multiplex PCR, the repertoire was profiled, and TCRdb retains in-frame clones only, with some absent. Of around 78,000 clones listed, roughly 90% are singletons. Sequencing used peripheral blood, obtained on day 0 of AZD1222 vaccination. Every receptor here comes from an adult in good health.

The V gene is TRBV9, the J gene TRBJ2-7; D may be TRBD1 or TRBD2 (6 bases each). Germline CDR1 reads SGDLS; CDR2 reads YYNGEE. The CDR3 is made up of 16 amino acids. The V and J ends lost 5 bases and 1 base respectively, with 19 bases between them. CDR3 protein: CASSLGGGSHSYEQYF. DNA for the CDR3: TGTGCCAGCAGTCTCGGAGGGGGTTCCCATTCCTACGAGCAGTACTTC.

The CDR3 here is CASSTTGRQETQYF. In DNA, the CDR3 is TGTGCCAGTAGTACGACAGGGCGACAAGAGACCCAGTACTTC. The chain carries TRBV19 and TRBJ2-5; 7 nucleotides align to TRBD1. Germline V lookup: CDR1 LNHDA, CDR2 SQIVND (reference sequence). This CDR3 spans 14 amino acids. V was pared by 4 bases and J by 2 bases, with 4 bases of the junction left unmatched.

V usage is TRBV25-1 and J usage is TRBJ1-2, with D possibly being TRBD1 (6 bases). Germline CDR1 reads MGHDK; CDR2 reads SYGVNS. CDR3 length equals 17 residues. Trimming cost V 3 bases and J 3 bases, with 20 bases left between them. The CDR3 DNA follows: TGTGCCAGCAGTGACAATAAACGGACAGATGCTCACTATGGCTACACCTTC. This gives the protein CASSDNKRTDAHYGYTF.

The rearrangement uses TRBV12-5 and TRBJ2-1; TRBD2 matches at 7 bases. The CDR3 totals 16 residues. CDR1 is LGHNT, CDR2 FRNRAP, per germline. Trimming at V came to 7 bases and at J to 8 bases, leaving 17 bases not matched to a gene. CDR3 residues: CASARGGTLGFDEQFF. CDR3 in DNA: TGTGCTAGTGCCCGGGGAGGGACCCTAGGTTTCGATGAGCAGTTCTTC.

CDR3 residues: CASSDWGEASTDTQYF. The CDR3 DNA follows: TGCGCCAGCAGCGACTGGGGAGAAGCTAGCACAGATACGCAGTATTTT. V is TRBV10-2 and J is TRBJ2-3; a possible D gene is TRBD2 (5 bases). V shed 6 bases and J shed 0 bases, with 16 bases lying between them. CDR3 length equals 16 residues. The germline gives CDR1 WSHSY, CDR2 SAAADI.

The CDR3: CASSSPLADRYNEQFF. The DNA for the CDR3 is TGTGCCAGCAGTTCTCCCTTAGCGGACCGCTACAATGAGCAGTTCTTC. V is TRBV27 and J is TRBJ2-1, with D possibly matching TRBD2 (6 bases). The CDR3 is 16 residues long. V dropped 4 bases and J dropped 3 bases, with 16 bases sitting between them. The germline CDR1 and CDR2 sequences are MNHEY and SMNVEV (reference sequence).

The chain couples TRBV2 to TRBJ1-1, with no clear D. Germline assignment: CDR1 SNHLY and CDR2 FYNNEI. CDR3 size: 15 residues. V was trimmed by 1 base and J by 0 bases, leaving 9 bases between them. CDR3 sequence: CASSEGGSVNTEAFF. The CDR3 DNA follows: TGTGCCAGCAGTGAAGGTGGCTCCGTGAACACTGAAGCTTTCTTT.

The chain combines TRBV7-9 with TRBJ2-7, with a tentative D call TRBD2 (6 bases). Trimming took off 5 bases at V and 5 bases at J, with 13 bases between the two ends. The CDR3 has 13 residues. CDR1 is SEHNR and CDR2 is FQNEAQ in the germline V gene (reference sequence). The CDR3 bases are TGTGCCAGCAGCCTGGGACGGAGGGACGAGCAGTACTTC. Translation: CASSLGRRDEQYF.

The chain employs TRBV6-5 and TRBJ1-1; D unclear. The CDR3 spans 10 residues. The V gene's germline CDR1 is MNHEY and CDR2 SVGAGI. V lost 6 bases to trimming and J lost 3 bases, with 2 bases between them. CDR3 sequence: CASRYTEAFF. DNA of the CDR3: TGTGCCAGCAGGTACACTGAAGCTTTCTTT.

The gene calls are TRBV4-1 and TRBJ2-7, with a weak D call TRBD2 (6 bases). The CDR3 covers 15 residues. The V end lost 1 base, the J end lost 5 bases, and 15 bases lay between the germline ends. Germline loops: CDR1 MGHRA, CDR2 YSYEKL. In DNA, the CDR3 is TGCGCCAGCAGCCAAGTCGTGGAGGGTCGTGACGAGCAGTACTTC. It is translated as CASSQVVEGRDEQYF.

The rearrangement links TRBV5-1 to TRBJ2-1; 9 bases match TRBD1. Germline trimming cut 4 bases from V and 6 bases from J; bases unmatched to any gene: 8. Per the germline V gene, CDR1 is SGHRS and CDR2 is YFSETQ. CDR3 length equals 15 residues. This CDR3 reads CASSPDRGGFNEQFF. CDR3 in DNA: TGCGCCAGCAGCCCGGACAGGGGAGGATTCAATGAGCAGTTCTTC.

The chain carries TRBV6-2 or TRBV6-3 and TRBJ2-4, with a weak D call TRBD1 (6 bases). This CDR3 is built from 16 residues. The germline gives CDR1 MNHEY, CDR2 SVGEGT. The V gene lost 5 bases and the J gene lost 1 base, with 15 bases spanning the gap. The CDR3 reads CASSGTRSGAKNIQYF. As DNA, the CDR3 is TGTGCCAGCAGTGGGACACGGTCGGGGGCCAAAAACATTCAGTACTTC.

V gene TRBV7-8 combines with J gene TRBJ1-2, with D perhaps matching TRBD1 (5 bases). There are 14 residues in the CDR3. Trimming stripped 5 bases from V and 4 bases from J, with 14 bases between. Germline V gene lookup returns CDR1 SGHVS and CDR2 FQNEAQ. CDR3 sequence: CASSLPTESYGYTF. The CDR3, as DNA: TGTGCCAGCAGCCTGCCGACAGAATCCTATGGCTACACCTTC.

The chain carries TRBV21-1 and TRBJ1-2. TRBV21-1 is assigned pseudogene status. The CDR3 spans 9 residues. In DNA, the CDR3 is TGTGCCAGCACGCGAGTCTACACCTTC. This sequence encodes CASTRVYTF.

The rearrangement uses TRBV7-3 and TRBJ2-5, with D possibly TRBD1 on 5 matching bases. With 6 bases removed from V and 2 bases from J, the gap between germline ends came to 13 bases. Germline V gene data show CDR1 as SGHTA and CDR2 as FQGTGA. The CDR3 length is 14 residues. The CDR3 DNA is TGTGCCAGCAGTCGTACAAAGGGGCAAGAGACCCAGTACTTC. This encodes CASSRTKGQETQYF. Based on the CDR3 plus reference TRBV7-3 and TRBJ2-5, the full variable domain is GAGVSQTPSNKVTEKGKYVELRCDPISGHTALYWYRQSLGQGPEFLIYFQGTGAADDSGLPNDRFFAVRPEGSVSTLKIQRTERGDSAVYLCASSRTKGQETQYFGPGTRLLVL.

The genes are TRBV18 and TRBJ2-1; D is possibly TRBD2 (5 bases). Germline-derived CDR1 and CDR2 are KGHSH and LQKENI. The CDR3 totals 13 residues. The V gene lost 2 bases and the J gene lost 7 bases, with 9 bases spanning the gap. The CDR3 DNA reads as TGTGCCAGCTCACCAGCACGGGGAAATGAGCAGTTCTTC. Its protein product is CASSPARGNEQFF.

This chain connects TRBV2 to TRBJ1-6; D uncertain. The CDR3 covers 13 residues. With 6 bases removed from V and 5 bases from J, the gap between germline ends came to 8 bases. Germline V gives CDR1 SNHLY, CDR2 FYNNEI. The CDR3 nucleotides read TGTGCCAGCAGACGGAATAATAATTCACCCCTCCACTTT. Translation: CASRRNNNSPLHF. Full variable domain (remainder filled in from reference TRBV2 and TRBJ1-6): EPEVTQTPSHQVTQMGQEVILRCVPISNHLYFYWYRQILGQKVEFLVSFYNNEISEKSEIFDDQFSVERPDGSNFTLKIRSTKLEDSAMYFCASRRNNNSPLHFGNGTRLTVT.

This clone was counted a single time. The chain uses TRBV3-1 (or the pseudogene TRBV3-2) and TRBJ2-1; maybe TRBD2 (5 bases). Trimming cost V 1 base and J 12 bases, with 10 bases left between them. CDR1 and CDR2 from the germline V gene are LGHDT and YNNKEL (reference sequence). The CDR3 extends over 12 amino acids. The CDR3 reads CASSQGVRGQFF. CDR3 nucleotide sequence: TGTGCCAGCAGCCAAGGGGTACGGGGGCAGTTCTTC.